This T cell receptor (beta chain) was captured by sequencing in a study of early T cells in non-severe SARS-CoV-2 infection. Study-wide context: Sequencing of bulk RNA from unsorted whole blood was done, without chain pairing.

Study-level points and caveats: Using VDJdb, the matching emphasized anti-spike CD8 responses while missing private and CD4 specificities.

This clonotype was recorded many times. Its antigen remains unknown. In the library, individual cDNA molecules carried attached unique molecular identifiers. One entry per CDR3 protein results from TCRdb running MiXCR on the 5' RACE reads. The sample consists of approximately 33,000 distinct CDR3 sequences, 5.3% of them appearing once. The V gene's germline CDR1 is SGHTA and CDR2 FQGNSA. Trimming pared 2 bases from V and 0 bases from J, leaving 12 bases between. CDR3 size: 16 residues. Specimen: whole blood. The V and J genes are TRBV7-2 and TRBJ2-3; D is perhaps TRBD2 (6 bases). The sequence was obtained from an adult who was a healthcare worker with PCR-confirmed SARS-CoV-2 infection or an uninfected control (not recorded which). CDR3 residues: CASSLKRRGSTDTQYF. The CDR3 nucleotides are TGTGCCAGCAGCTTAAAGAGGCGGGGTAGCACAGATACGCAGTATTTT.